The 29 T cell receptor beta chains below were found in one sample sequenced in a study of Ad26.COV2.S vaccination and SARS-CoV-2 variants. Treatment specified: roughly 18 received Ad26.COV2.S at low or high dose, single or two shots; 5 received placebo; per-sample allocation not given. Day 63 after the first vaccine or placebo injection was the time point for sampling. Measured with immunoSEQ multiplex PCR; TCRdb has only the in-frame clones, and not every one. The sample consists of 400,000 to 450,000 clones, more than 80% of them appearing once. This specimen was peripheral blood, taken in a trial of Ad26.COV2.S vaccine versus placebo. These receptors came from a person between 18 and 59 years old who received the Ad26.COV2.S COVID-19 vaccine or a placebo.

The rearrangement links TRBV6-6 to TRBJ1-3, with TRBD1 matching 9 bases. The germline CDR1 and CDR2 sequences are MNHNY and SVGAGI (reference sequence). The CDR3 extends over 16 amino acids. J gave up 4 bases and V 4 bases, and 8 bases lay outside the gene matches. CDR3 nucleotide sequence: TGTGCCAGCAGTTCCCCCCGGACAGGGGAAGGAAACACCATATATTTT. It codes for CASSSPRTGEGNTIYF.

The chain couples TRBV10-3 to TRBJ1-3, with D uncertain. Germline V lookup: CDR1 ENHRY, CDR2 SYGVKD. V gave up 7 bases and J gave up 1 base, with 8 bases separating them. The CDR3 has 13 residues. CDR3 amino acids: CAITGGSGNTIYF. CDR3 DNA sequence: TGTGCCATCACCGGAGGTTCTGGAAACACCATATATTTT.

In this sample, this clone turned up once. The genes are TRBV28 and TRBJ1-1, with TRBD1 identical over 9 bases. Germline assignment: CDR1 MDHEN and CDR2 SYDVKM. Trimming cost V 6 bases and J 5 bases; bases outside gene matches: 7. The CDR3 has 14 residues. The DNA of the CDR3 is TGTGCCAGCAGACCACAGGGGGCCCGGACTGAAGCTTTCTTT. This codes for CASRPQGARTEAFF. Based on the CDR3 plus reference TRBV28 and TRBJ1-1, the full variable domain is DVKVTQSSRYLVKRTGEKVFLECVQDMDHENMFWYRQDPGLGLRLIYFSYDVKMKEKGDIPEGYSVSREKKERFSLILESASTNQTSMYLCASRPQGARTEAFFGQGTRLTVV.

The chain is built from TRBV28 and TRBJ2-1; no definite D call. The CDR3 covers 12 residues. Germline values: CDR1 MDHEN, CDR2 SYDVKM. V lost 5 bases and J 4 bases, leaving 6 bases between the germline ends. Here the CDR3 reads CASSLEYNEQFF. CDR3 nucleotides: TGTGCCAGCAGTCTCGAATACAATGAGCAGTTCTTC.

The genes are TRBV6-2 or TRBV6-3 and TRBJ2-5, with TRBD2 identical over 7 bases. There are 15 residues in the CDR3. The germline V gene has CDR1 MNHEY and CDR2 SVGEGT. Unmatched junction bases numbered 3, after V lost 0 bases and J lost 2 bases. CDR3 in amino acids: CASSYSMREQETQYF. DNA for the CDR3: TGTGCCAGCAGTTACTCGATGCGGGAGCAAGAGACCCAGTACTTC.

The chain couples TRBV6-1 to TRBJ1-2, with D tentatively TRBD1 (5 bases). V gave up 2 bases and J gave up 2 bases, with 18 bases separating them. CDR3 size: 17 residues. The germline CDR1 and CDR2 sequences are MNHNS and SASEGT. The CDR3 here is CASSERGTSRSNYGYTF. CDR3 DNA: TGTGCCAGCAGTGAACGTGGGACTTCAAGATCGAACTATGGCTACACCTTC.

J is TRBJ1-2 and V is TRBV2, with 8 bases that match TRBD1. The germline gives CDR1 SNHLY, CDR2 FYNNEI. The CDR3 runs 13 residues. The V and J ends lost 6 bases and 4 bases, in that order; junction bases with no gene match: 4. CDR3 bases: TGTGCCAGCAGAGGACAGGGTATCTATGGCTACACCTTC. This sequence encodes CASRGQGIYGYTF.

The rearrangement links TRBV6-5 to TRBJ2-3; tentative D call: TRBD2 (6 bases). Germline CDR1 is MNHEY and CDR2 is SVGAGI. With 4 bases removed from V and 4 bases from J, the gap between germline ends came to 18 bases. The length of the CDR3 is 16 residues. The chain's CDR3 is CASSSGLTSSADTQYF. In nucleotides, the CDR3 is TGTGCCAGCAGTTCAGGACTCACTAGCAGCGCAGATACGCAGTATTTT.

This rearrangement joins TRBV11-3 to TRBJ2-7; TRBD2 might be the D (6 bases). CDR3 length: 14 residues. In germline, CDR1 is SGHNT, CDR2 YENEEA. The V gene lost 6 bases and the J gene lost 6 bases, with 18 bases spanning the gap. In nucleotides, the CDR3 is TGTGCCAGCAGTACCTCCGGGAGCCCCCTCGAGCAGTACTTC. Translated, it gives CASSTSGSPLEQYF.

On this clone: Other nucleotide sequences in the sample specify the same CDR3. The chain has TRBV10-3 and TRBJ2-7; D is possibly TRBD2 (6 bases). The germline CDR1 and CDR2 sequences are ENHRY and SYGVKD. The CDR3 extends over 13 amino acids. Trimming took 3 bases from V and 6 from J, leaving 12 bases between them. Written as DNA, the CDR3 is TGTGCCATCAGTGAAACTAGCTCCGGCGAGCAGTACTTC. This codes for CAISETSSGEQYF.

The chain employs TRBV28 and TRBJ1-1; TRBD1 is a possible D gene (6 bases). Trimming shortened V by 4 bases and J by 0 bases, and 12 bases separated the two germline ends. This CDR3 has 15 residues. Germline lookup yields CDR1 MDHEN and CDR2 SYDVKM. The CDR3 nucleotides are TGTGCCAGCAGTTCCCCACAGGGAATGAACACTGAAGCTTTCTTT. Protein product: CASSSPQGMNTEAFF.

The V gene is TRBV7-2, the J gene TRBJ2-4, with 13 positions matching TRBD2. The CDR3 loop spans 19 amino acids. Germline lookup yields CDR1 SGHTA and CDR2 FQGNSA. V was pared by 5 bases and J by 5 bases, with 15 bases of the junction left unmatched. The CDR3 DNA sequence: TGTGCCAGCAGCGCCGGGATCCCACTAGCGGGAGGGCGGCAAAACATTCAGTACTTC. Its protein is CASSAGIPLAGGRQNIQYF.

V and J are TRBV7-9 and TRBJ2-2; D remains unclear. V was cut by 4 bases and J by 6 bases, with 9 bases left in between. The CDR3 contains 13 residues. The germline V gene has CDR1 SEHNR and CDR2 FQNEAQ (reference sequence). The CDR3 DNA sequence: TGTGCCAGCAGCTCCCGGCGAGCCGGGGAGCTGTTTTTT. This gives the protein CASSSRRAGELFF.

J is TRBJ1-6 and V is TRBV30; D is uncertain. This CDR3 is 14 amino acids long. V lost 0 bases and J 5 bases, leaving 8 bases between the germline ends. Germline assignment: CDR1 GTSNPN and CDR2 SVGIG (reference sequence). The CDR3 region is CAWSVRTNNSPLHF. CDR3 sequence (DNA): TGTGCCTGGAGTGTGAGGACTAATAATTCACCCCTCCACTTT.

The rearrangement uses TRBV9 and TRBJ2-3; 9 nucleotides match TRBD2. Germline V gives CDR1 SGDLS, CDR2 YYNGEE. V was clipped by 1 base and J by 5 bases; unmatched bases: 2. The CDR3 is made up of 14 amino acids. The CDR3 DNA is TGTGCCAGCAGCGTACTAGCGGGAATAGATACGCAGTATTTT. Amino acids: CASSVLAGIDTQYF.

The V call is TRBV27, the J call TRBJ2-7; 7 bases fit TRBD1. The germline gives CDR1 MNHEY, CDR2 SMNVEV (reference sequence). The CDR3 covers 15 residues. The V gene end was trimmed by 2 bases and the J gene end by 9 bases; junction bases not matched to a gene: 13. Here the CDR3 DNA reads TGTGCCAGCAGTTTAGCAGGGGGTAACCTCCTACCGCAGTACTTC. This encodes CASSLAGGNLLPQYF.

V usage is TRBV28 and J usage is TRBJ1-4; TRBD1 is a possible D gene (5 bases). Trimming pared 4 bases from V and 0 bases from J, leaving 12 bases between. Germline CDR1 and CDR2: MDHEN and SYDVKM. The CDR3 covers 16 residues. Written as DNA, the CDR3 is TGTGCCAGCAGTTCGCCAACAGGTGCAACTAATGAAAAACTGTTTTTT. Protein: CASSSPTGATNEKLFF.

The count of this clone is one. Here the CDR3 DNA reads TGTGCCAGCAGTTACTCGTCTAGTGGGGACTACGAGCAGTACTTC. It translates to CASSYSSSGDYEQYF. This chain connects TRBV6-2 or TRBV6-3 to TRBJ2-7; D remains ambiguous. Trimming cost V 0 bases and J 3 bases, with 12 bases left between them. The CDR3 has 15 residues. Germline CDR1 is MNHEY and CDR2 is SVGEGT.

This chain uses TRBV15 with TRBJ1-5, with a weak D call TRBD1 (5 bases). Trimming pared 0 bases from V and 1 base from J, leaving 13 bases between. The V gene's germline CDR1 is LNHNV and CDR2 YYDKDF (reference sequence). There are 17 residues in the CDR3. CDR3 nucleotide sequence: TGTGCCACCAGCAGAGATGGGGGTTGGGGGAGCAATCAGCCCCAGCATTTT. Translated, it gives CATSRDGGWGSNQPQHF.

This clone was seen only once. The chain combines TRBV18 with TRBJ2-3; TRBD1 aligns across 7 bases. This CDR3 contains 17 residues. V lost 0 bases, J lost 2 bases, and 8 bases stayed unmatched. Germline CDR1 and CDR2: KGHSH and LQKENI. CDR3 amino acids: CASSPPDRLATTDTQYF. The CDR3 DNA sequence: TGTGCCAGCTCACCACCGGACAGGTTGGCAACCACAGATACGCAGTATTTT.

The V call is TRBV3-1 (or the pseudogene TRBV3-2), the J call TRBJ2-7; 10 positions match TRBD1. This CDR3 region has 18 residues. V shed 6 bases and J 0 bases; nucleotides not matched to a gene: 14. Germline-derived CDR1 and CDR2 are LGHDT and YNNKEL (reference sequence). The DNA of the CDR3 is TGTGCCAGCAGTTCTACCCGGGACAGGGGCCTATACTCCTACGAGCAGTACTTC. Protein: CASSSTRDRGLYSYEQYF.

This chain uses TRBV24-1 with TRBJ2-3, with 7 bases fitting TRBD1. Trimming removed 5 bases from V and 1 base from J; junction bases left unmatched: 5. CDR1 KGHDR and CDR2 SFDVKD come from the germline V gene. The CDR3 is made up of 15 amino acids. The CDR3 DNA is TGTGCCACCAGTGTTAGGACAGGAGGCACAGATACGCAGTATTTT. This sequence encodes CATSVRTGGTDTQYF.

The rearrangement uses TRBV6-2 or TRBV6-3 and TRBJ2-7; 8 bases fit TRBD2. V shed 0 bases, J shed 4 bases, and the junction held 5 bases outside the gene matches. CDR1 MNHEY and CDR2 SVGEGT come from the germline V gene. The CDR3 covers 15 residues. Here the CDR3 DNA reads TGTGCCAGCAGTTACTCGAGCGGGAGTACGTACGAGCAGTACTTC. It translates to CASSYSSGSTYEQYF.

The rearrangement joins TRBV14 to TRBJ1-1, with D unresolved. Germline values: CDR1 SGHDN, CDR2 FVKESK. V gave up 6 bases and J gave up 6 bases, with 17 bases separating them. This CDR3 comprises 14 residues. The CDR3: CASRGSGLSAEAFF. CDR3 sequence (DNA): TGTGCCAGCAGGGGTTCTGGGTTGTCGGCTGAAGCTTTCTTT.

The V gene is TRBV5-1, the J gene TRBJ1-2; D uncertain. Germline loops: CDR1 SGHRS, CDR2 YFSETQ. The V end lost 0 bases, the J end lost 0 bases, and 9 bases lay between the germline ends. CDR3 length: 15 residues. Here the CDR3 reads CASSLADGPNYGYTF. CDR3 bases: TGCGCCAGCAGCTTGGCAGACGGACCTAACTATGGCTACACCTTC.

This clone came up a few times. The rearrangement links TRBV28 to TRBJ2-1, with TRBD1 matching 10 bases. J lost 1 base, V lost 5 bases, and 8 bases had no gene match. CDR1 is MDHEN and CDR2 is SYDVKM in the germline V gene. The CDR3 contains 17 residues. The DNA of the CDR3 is TGTGCCAGCAGTACTCGGACAGGGGGGGAATCCTACAATGAGCAGTTCTTC. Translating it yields CASSTRTGGESYNEQFF.

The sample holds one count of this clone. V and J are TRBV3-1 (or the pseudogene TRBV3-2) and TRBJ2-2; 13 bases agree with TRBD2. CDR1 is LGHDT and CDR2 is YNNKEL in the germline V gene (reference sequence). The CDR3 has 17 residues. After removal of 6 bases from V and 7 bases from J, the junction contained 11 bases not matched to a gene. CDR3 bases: TGTGCCAGCAGGCCGCCGGGACTAGCGGGACTTGGCGGGGAGCTGTTTTTT. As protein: CASRPPGLAGLGGELFF.

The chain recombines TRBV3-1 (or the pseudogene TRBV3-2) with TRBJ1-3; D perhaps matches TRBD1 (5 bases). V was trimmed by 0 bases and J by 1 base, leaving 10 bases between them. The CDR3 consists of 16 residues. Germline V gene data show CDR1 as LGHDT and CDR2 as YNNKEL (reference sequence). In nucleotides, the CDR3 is TGTGCCAGCAGCCAAGACGTCGGGGGTTCTGGAAACACCATATATTTT. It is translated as CASSQDVGGSGNTIYF.

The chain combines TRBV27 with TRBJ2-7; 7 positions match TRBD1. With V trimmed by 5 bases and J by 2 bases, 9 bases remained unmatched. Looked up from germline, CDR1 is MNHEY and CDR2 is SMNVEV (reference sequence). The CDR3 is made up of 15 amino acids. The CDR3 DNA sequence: TGTGCCAGCAGTCTCCAAAGGGACAGCACCTACGAGCAGTACTTC. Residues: CASSLQRDSTYEQYF.